This T cell receptor beta chain is from a study of radiotherapy plus CTLA-4 blockade in lung cancer. Method: immunoSEQ multiplex PCR; TCRdb's copy keeps in-frame clones and lacks some. Found here are 85,000 to 100,000 clones, roughly 70% of them singletons; the top ten hold over 12%. Patients with chemo-refractory metastatic non-small-cell lung cancer received focal radiation plus CTLA-4 blockade with ipilimumab. This receptor was taken from a human donor with non-small cell lung cancer that progressed on radiotherapy plus ipilimumab. This material consisted of peripheral blood, taken from a patient treated with radiotherapy plus ipilimumab.

CDR3 DNA sequence: TGTGCCAGCAGCCAAGAGGGACAGCCGTCACCCCTCCACTTT. Translation gives CASSQEGQPSPLHF. This rearrangement joins TRBV4-2 to TRBJ1-6; TRBD1 matches 7 bases. Trimming cost V 0 bases and J 10 bases; bases outside gene matches: 3. Germline loops: CDR1 LGHNA, CDR2 YNFKEQ. The CDR3 extends over 14 amino acids.